Given below is one TCR beta chain in context. Its matching antigen is unknown. The junction had 18 bases not matched to a gene; V was cut back by 6 bases and J by 8 bases. Germline V gene lookup returns CDR1 MNHEY and CDR2 SMNVEV (reference sequence). This CDR3 has 17 amino acids. TCRdb's copy holds only in-frame clones and misses some; the assay was immunoSEQ multiplex PCR. Of 130,000 to 150,000 clones in the sample, 87% are singletons; the top ten hold 3.5% to 5%. These data are taken from a study of cytomegalovirus exposure and HLA in healthy donors. Study conclusions and caveats: It was confirmed in vitro that a few of the CMV-associated chains were specific for CMV antigens. The listing of 150 to 200 TCR beta chains classed them as cytomegalovirus-associated. Diagnosis of cytomegalovirus status made by the classifier reportedly showed high specificity and sensitivity. Among TCR sequences, most were rare, though some public TCRs appeared in many donors.

Sequencing input: PBMCs. The rearrangement uses TRBV27 and TRBJ1-2; 10 bases match TRBD1. The clonotype originates from a man in his late teens or twenties in good health and CMV-seropositive. DNA for the CDR3: TGTGCCAGCAGCAAAACGGGACAGGGGAAAATATCAGAGGGCTACACCTTC. Translated, it gives CASSKTGQGKISEGYTF.